The 11 T cell receptor beta chains listed next were all sequenced from one sample in a study of blood T cell repertoires in COVID-19. Profiling relied on immunoSEQ multiplex PCR, and the TCRdb table lists in-frame clones only, not all of them. The sample contains 150,000 or so clones, about 86% of which appear only once. The source material was peripheral blood. These receptors originate from a woman aged 60 to 75 with acute or convalescent COVID-19.

The chain carries TRBV19 and TRBJ2-3; 8 bases map to TRBD2. Germline-derived CDR1 and CDR2 are LNHDA and SQIVND (reference sequence). The CDR3 is 16 amino acids. V was pared by 4 bases and J by 0 bases, with 6 bases of the junction left unmatched. Here the CDR3 DNA reads TGTGCCAGTAGTAGGCCCAGCGGGGGTAGCACAGATACGCAGTATTTT. Translating it yields CASSRPSGGSTDTQYF.

This clone was counted a few times. V and J are TRBV20-1 and TRBJ1-5, with 9 bases lining up with TRBD1. The CDR3 loop spans 17 amino acids. Trimming removed 6 bases from V and 1 base from J; junction bases left unmatched: 13. CDR1 and CDR2 (germline): DFQATT, SNEGSKA (reference sequence). The CDR3 loop is CSASTGGAGWSNQPQHF. Here the CDR3 DNA reads TGCAGTGCAAGTACAGGGGGCGCTGGGTGGAGCAATCAGCCCCAGCATTTT.

In regard to this clone: At one end, the junction sequence differs from germline, possibly due to a read error. The J gene is TRBJ1-5, the V gene TRBV6-5; D unclear. The germline gives CDR1 MNHEY, CDR2 SVGAGI. This CDR3 comprises 12 residues. The CDR3 region has the DNA TGTGCCACCAGTCTTTCCAATCAGCCCCAGCATTTT. This encodes CATSLSNQPQHF.

The V and J genes are TRBV12-3 or TRBV12-4 and TRBJ1-1; 8 bases align to TRBD1. The junction had 12 bases not matched to a gene; V was cut back by 7 bases and J by 11 bases. This CDR3 region has 13 residues. The CDR3 spells CASNTPQGAQAFF. The CDR3 DNA is TGTGCCAGCAATACCCCGCAGGGGGCGCAGGCTTTCTTT.

The rearrangement joins TRBV18 to TRBJ1-4; D possibly corresponds to TRBD1 (5 bases). The CDR3 covers 15 residues. V was clipped by 1 base and J by 8 bases, with 14 bases between them. Germline-derived CDR1 and CDR2 are KGHSH and LQKENI. The CDR3 spells CASSPRAGIEEKLFF. For the CDR3, the DNA is TGTGCCAGCTCACCACGGGCAGGGATAGAAGAAAAACTGTTTTTT. The full variable domain, in which reference TRBV18 and TRBJ1-4 provide the parts outside the CDR3, is NAGVMQNPRHLVRRRGQEARLRCSPMKGHSHVYWYRQLPEEGLKFMVYLQKENIIDESGMPKERFSAEFPKEGPSILRIQQVVRGDSAAYFCASSPRAGIEEKLFFGSGTQLSVL.

The rearrangement joins TRBV10-3 to TRBJ1-5, with D tentatively TRBD1 (6 bases). CDR1 and CDR2 from the germline V gene are ENHRY and SYGVKD. The V end was cut by 5 bases, the J end by 5 bases, with 13 bases between. The CDR3 has 14 residues. The CDR3 nucleotides read TGTGCCATCAGTAATCAACAGGGTTATCAGCCCCAGCATTTT. It yields the protein CAISNQQGYQPQHF.

This clone came up once. This chain links TRBV18 with TRBJ1-4; the D gene is possibly TRBD1 (6 bases). Germline values: CDR1 KGHSH, CDR2 LQKENI. The V end lost 6 bases, the J end lost 10 bases, and 12 bases lay between the germline ends. The CDR3 runs to 12 residues. The CDR3 DNA reads as TGTGCCAGCTCGCCTCAGGGGACAAAACTGTTTTTT. This codes for CASSPQGTKLFF.

The J gene is TRBJ1-1, the V gene TRBV19, with 11 bases identical to TRBD1. This CDR3 spans 15 amino acids. Germline CDR1 is LNHDA and CDR2 is SQIVND (reference sequence). Trimming at V came to 5 bases and at J to 4 bases, leaving 6 bases not matched to a gene. Here the CDR3 DNA reads TGTGCCAGTAGTTTAAGCGGGACAGGGGGCACTGAAGCTTTCTTT. Amino acids: CASSLSGTGGTEAFF.

Points on this clone: A much more abundant neighbour one base away suggests this may be a read error. The chain links TRBV29-1 to TRBJ1-2; TRBD1 aligns across 9 bases. Germline-derived CDR1 and CDR2 are SQVTM and ANQGSEA. Trimming at V came to 3 bases and at J to 4 bases, leaving 0 bases not matched to a gene. The CDR3 is 12 amino acids. The CDR3 spells CSVEDRGYGYTF. CDR3 coding DNA: TGCAGCGTTGAGGACAGGGGCTATGGCTACACCTTC.

This clone was counted between two and nine times. This rearrangement joins TRBV7-9 to TRBJ1-2; 11 nucleotides line up with TRBD1. Per the germline V gene, CDR1 is SEHNR and CDR2 is FQNEAQ (reference sequence). V shed 5 bases and J 8 bases; nucleotides not matched to a gene: 10. CDR3 length: 15 residues. The CDR3 DNA follows: TGTGCCAGCAGCCTAAGGACAGGGGGCCGTTGGGGCTACACCTTC. Its translation: CASSLRTGGRWGYTF.

The genes are TRBV10-3 and TRBJ1-1; D unclear. The V gene's germline CDR1 is ENHRY and CDR2 SYGVKD. Trimming took 2 bases from V and 7 from J, leaving 14 bases between them. The CDR3 consists of 14 residues. The CDR3 is CAISEGPAWSEAFF. CDR3 bases: TGTGCCATCAGTGAGGGCCCCGCTTGGAGTGAAGCTTTCTTT.